Listed below are T cell receptor beta chains from one sample, sequenced in a study of blood T cell repertoires in COVID-19. TCRdb's table, derived via immunoSEQ multiplex PCR, lists solely in-frame clones and lacks some. Among 350,000 or so clones listed, about 83% were seen once. The source material was peripheral blood. These receptors originate from a man aged 30 to 39 with active or convalescent COVID-19. Both conserved end residues are part of each CDR3. D genes are given only for firm matches. Size is stated for part of the rows, as once, few or many counts, or as a class when the clone is expanded.

TRBJ2-1	.	.	TRBV7-2	CASSLAWLAVNEQFF	TGTGCCAGCAGCTTAGCGTGGCTAGCAGTCAATGAGCAGTTCTTC
TRBJ2-3	.	.	TRBV27	CASRVVSRADTQYF	TGTGCCAGCAGGGTAGTAAGTCGGGCAGATACGCAGTATTTT
TRBJ1-2	.	.	TRBV4-3	CASSLFTGAGDGYTF	TGCGCCAGCAGCCTCTTCACTGGGGCAGGTGATGGCTACACCTTC
TRBJ2-1	few	.	TRBV24-1	CATSPQGSSYNEQFF	TGTGCCACCAGTCCTCAAGGGAGCTCCTACAATGAGCAGTTCTTC
TRBJ2-2	.	TRBD1	TRBV5-8	CASSRRTGGTGELFF	TGTGCCAGCAGCAGACGGACAGGGGGCACCGGGGAGCTGTTTTTT
TRBJ2-1	.	TRBD2	TRBV24-1	CATSDASGRASHEQFF	TGTGCCACCAGTGACGCCAGCGGGAGGGCCTCCCATGAGCAGTTCTTC
TRBJ2-2	.	.	TRBV7-6	CASSAIEGLTAGELFF	TGTGCCAGCAGCGCGATAGAGGGACTTACGGCCGGGGAGCTGTTTTTT
TRBJ2-7	.	.	TRBV5-4	CASSFGRTYEQYF	TGTGCCAGCAGCTTTGGCAGGACCTACGAGCAGTACTTC
TRBJ2-6	.	.	TRBV7-9	CASSFKRSSGANVLTF	TGTGCCAGCAGCTTTAAGCGGAGCTCTGGGGCCAACGTCCTGACTTTC
TRBJ1-6	.	.	TRBV18	CASSPRGRGDSPLHF	TGTGCCAGCTCACCACGGGGCAGGGGAGATTCACCCCTCCACTTT
TRBJ2-4	.	.	TRBV7-9	CASSQGVPKNIQYF	TGTGCCAGCAGCCAAGGGGTACCCAAAAACATTCAGTACTTC
TRBJ2-3	once	TRBD2	TRBV27	CASSGWGGGDTQYF	TGTGCCAGCAGTGGGTGGGGCGGGGGGGATACGCAGTATTTT
TRBJ2-5	.	.	TRBV7-3	CASSLEARGTQYF	TGTGCCAGCAGCTTAGAAGCCCGGGGGACCCAGTACTTC
TRBJ2-5	.	.	TRBV5-5	CASSPVGGGEFAQYF	TGTGCCAGCAGCCCGGTTGGGGGGGGCGAATTCGCCCAGTACTTC
TRBJ1-1	.	TRBD1	TRBV7-9	CASSPPRGQLLEAFF	TGTGCCAGCAGCCCCCCCCGGGGACAGCTTCTTGAAGCTTTCTTT
TRBJ1-1	.	.	TRBV19	CASSSPTGGWTEAFF	TGTGCCAGTAGTTCACCGACAGGAGGATGGACTGAAGCTTTCTTT
TRBJ1-5	.	.	TRBV5-4	CASSLARKGDQPQHF	TGTGCCAGCAGCTTGGCCAGGAAGGGGGATCAGCCCCAGCATTTT
TRBJ2-1	.	.	TRBV10-3	CAISESVSEQFF	TGTGCCATCAGTGAGTCGGTGAGTGAGCAGTTCTTC
TRBJ1-1	once	TRBD1	TRBV18	CASSPTAGGVVPEAFF	TGTGCCAGCTCACCAACGGCAGGGGGCGTCGTCCCTGAAGCTTTCTTT
TRBJ1-6	few	TRBD1	TRBV2	CASSEGTGISPLHF	TGTGCCAGCAGTGAGGGGACAGGGATCTCACCCCTCCACTTT
TRBJ2-5	once	TRBD2	TRBV27	CASSLVSGRMETQYF	TGTGCCAGCAGTTTAGTTAGCGGGAGGATGGAGACCCAGTACTTC
TRBJ1-5	once	.	TRBV30	CAWRPKKDRQPQHF	TGTGCCTGGAGGCCCAAAAAAGACAGGCAGCCCCAGCATTTT
TRBJ2-7	.	TRBD1	TRBV7-9	CASSLGQPGTEYYEQYF	TGTGCCAGCAGCTTAGGACAACCCGGGACAGAATACTACGAGCAGTACTTC
TRBJ1-5	.	.	TRBV30	CAWSVASGNQPQHF	TGTGCCTGGAGTGTAGCCAGCGGAAATCAGCCCCAGCATTTT
TRBJ1-2	.	.	TRBV30	CAWLRSLRFNYGYTF	TGTGCCTGGTTGAGGTCTTTACGTTTCAACTATGGCTACACCTTC
TRBJ2-7	.	TRBD1	TRBV6-4	CASKRDRGDYEQYF	TGTGCCAGCAAGCGGGACAGGGGTGACTACGAGCAGTACTTC
TRBJ1-3	.	TRBD1	TRBV4-1	CASSYPGQDSGNTIYF	TGCGCCAGCAGCTATCCGGGACAGGACTCTGGAAACACCATATATTTT
TRBJ1-4	.	TRBD1	TRBV19	CASSMRTGGVLFF	TGTGCCAGTAGTATGAGAACAGGGGGCGTACTGTTTTTT
TRBJ1-4	.	TRBD1	TRBV11-2	CASSRTGGVGTNEKLFF	TGTGCCAGCAGTCGAACAGGGGGCGTGGGGACTAATGAAAAACTGTTTTTT
TRBJ2-3	.	TRBD2	TRBV7-2	CASRAGGNTDTQYF	TGTGCCAGCAGAGCGGGAGGGAACACAGATACGCAGTATTTT